The clone carrying this T cell receptor beta chain was seen more than once but under ten times. These data originate in a study of T cells in Graves' hyperthyroidism and ophthalmopathy. Across the whole study: Peripheral blood collection took place at initial diagnosis, before any treatment.

From RNA transcripts, TCR beta CDR3 regions were amplified. A set of HTBI primers served as the primers for a first-round RT-PCR of the TCR CDR3. TCRdb analysed the multiplex PCR reads with MiXCR anew, one entry per CDR3 protein. The sample shows about 710,000 distinct CDR3 sequences, about 15% of them seen only once. The CDR3 consists of 13 residues. Per the germline V gene, CDR1 is SQVTM and CDR2 is ANQGSEA. V was trimmed by 6 bases and J by 2 bases, leaving 14 bases between them. Orbital computed tomography and thyroid ultrasound, together with serum TRAb and thyroxine and clinical symptoms, were used for diagnoses.

The chain recombines TRBV29-1 with TRBJ2-7; perhaps D is TRBD1 or TRBD2 (5 bases each). The sequencing input was blood. This clonotype originated in a man younger than 30 with Graves' hyperthyroidism. CDR3 region: CSVVGDGAYEQYF. The CDR3 DNA reads TGCAGCGTCGTGGGGGACGGTGCCTACGAGCAGTACTTC.